Listed here are 12 T cell receptor beta chains from one sample, sequenced in a study of T cell responses to AZD1222 COVID-19 vaccine. The assay was immunoSEQ multiplex PCR, and TCRdb's table has in-frame clones only and misses some. The data contain some 150,000 clones, 85% to 95% of them singletons. Sequences were derived from peripheral blood, sampled on day 0 of AZD1222 vaccination. These receptors came from an adult in good health.

V usage is TRBV21-1 and J usage is TRBJ2-5; the table's D call, TRBD2, was not checked against the DNA. TRBV21-1 represents a pseudogene. The CDR3 is 14 amino acids. DNA of the CDR3: TGTGCCAGTGCGGTGTTAGGAGGGGTGGAGACCCAGTACTTC. Translation gives CASAVLGGVETQYF.

The CDR3 spells CASTNTRGVNEAFF. The CDR3 region has the DNA TGTGCCAGCACCAACACCAGGGGAGTGAATGAAGCTTTCTTT. The chain is built from TRBV11-1 and TRBJ1-1; tentative D call: TRBD1 (6 bases). Germline V CDR1 and CDR2: SGHAT, FQDESV (reference sequence). This CDR3 contains 14 residues. The V and J ends lost 7 bases and 7 bases respectively, with 19 bases between them.

The J gene is TRBJ2-1, the V gene TRBV19; 12 bases agree with TRBD2. This CDR3 is built from 16 residues. Germline loops: CDR1 LNHDA, CDR2 SQIVND (reference sequence). V was clipped by 5 bases and J by 9 bases; unmatched bases: 11. The CDR3 nucleotides are TGTGCCAGTAGTCCAACTCGGACTAGCGGGGTTGGTGAGCAGTTCTTC. Amino acids: CASSPTRTSGVGEQFF.

The V call is TRBV2, the J call TRBJ2-3; D not certain. Trimming removed 6 bases from V and 3 bases from J, with 7 bases in between. The CDR3 totals 12 residues. Germline V gene lookup returns CDR1 SNHLY and CDR2 FYNNEI. The CDR3 reads CASRLDTDTQYF. In DNA, the CDR3 is TGTGCCAGCAGGTTAGATACAGATACGCAGTATTTT.

DNA of the CDR3: TGCGCCAGCAGCCCCCAAGGATCCGACCGGGCCAGAAGTTCCCAGTACTTC. The encoded protein is CASSPQGSDRARSSQYF. This chain connects TRBV5-1 to TRBJ2-5, with no clear D. CDR3 length: 17 residues. In germline, CDR1 is SGHRS, CDR2 YFSETQ. The ends were cut back, 4 bases at V and 9 bases at J, with 28 bases in the middle.

The chain combines TRBV18 with TRBJ1-1, with D uncertain. This CDR3 contains 13 residues. Germline values: CDR1 KGHSH, CDR2 LQKENI. Between the trimmed V and J ends, which lost 4 bases and 2 bases, there was a span of 8 bases. CDR3 coding DNA: TGTGCCAGCTCACTGGGAGAAAACACTGAAGCTTTCTTT. Translation gives CASSLGENTEAFF. Using reference TRBV18 and TRBJ1-1 for the parts outside the CDR3, the full variable domain is NAGVMQNPRHLVRRRGQEARLRCSPMKGHSHVYWYRQLPEEGLKFMVYLQKENIIDESGMPKERFSAEFPKEGPSILRIQQVVRGDSAAYFCASSLGENTEAFFGQGTRLTVV.

J is TRBJ1-1 and V is TRBV5-1; 7 nucleotides line up with TRBD1. Germline CDR1 is SGHRS and CDR2 is YFSETQ. The trim removed 6 bases at V and 3 bases at J, leaving 11 bases unmatched. This CDR3 is built from 15 residues. CDR3 coding DNA: TGCGCCAGCAACAGGGGTGAGGCGATAGACACTGAAGCTTTCTTT. It translates to CASNRGEAIDTEAFF.

V gene TRBV7-8 combines with J gene TRBJ1-6; TRBD1 matches at 8 bases. Germline trimming cut 2 bases from V and 8 bases from J; bases unmatched to any gene: 11. Looked up from germline, CDR1 is SGHVS and CDR2 is FQNEAQ. This CDR3 comprises 17 residues. This CDR3 is CASSLSAVGTGYSPLHF. The CDR3 bases are TGTGCCAGCAGCTTATCTGCAGTAGGGACAGGATATTCACCCCTCCACTTT.

This chain uses TRBV4-3 with TRBJ1-1, with 10 bases matching TRBD1. The germline gives CDR1 LGHNA, CDR2 YSLEER. The V and J ends lost 0 bases and 4 bases, in that order; junction bases with no gene match: 2. This CDR3 contains 15 residues. Written as DNA, the CDR3 is TGCGCCAGCAGCCAAGATTGGACAGGGGGCACTGAAGCTTTCTTT. Translated, it gives CASSQDWTGGTEAFF.

The CDR3 DNA sequence: TGCGCCAGCAGCTTGGGACTCTCGGCTGGAAACACCATATATTTT. It specifies CASSLGLSAGNTIYF. The chain has TRBV5-1 and TRBJ1-3; D is unresolved. The germline CDR1 and CDR2 sequences are SGHRS and YFSETQ. The CDR3 spans 15 residues. Between the trimmed V and J ends, which lost 0 bases and 2 bases, there was a span of 9 bases.

The chain links TRBV29-1 to TRBJ1-1; D is undetermined. Germline lookup yields CDR1 SQVTM and CDR2 ANQGSEA. The CDR3 totals 12 residues. Trimming left V 8 bases short and J 4 bases short, with 14 bases between. CDR3 nucleotide sequence: TGCAGCACCCTGGCGGGTGTCACTGAAGCTTTCTTT. It codes for CSTLAGVTEAFF.

The chain has TRBV11-2 and TRBJ1-5; D gene uncertain. Per germline, CDR1 SGHAT and CDR2 FQNNGV. V lost 6 bases, J lost 5 bases, and 11 bases lay in between. The CDR3 length is 13 residues. The CDR3 DNA reads as TGTGCCAGCAGTCGTACCGAGCATCAGCCCCAGCATTTT. This codes for CASSRTEHQPQHF.